These T cell receptor beta chains were read from a single sample in a study of T cells in localized non-small cell lung cancer. The assay was immunoSEQ multiplex PCR, and TCRdb's table has in-frame clones only and misses some. The profile covers about 18,000 clones, with approximately 91% appearing a single time and 2.5% to 3% taken by the ten largest. The material sequenced was peripheral blood, taken before any cancer treatment. Receptors originate from a woman between 35 and 75 years old with stage I lung adenocarcinoma. The CDR3 runs from the conserved cysteine through the conserved F or W. Each record gives: D gene, J gene, clone size, V gene, CDR3 protein, CDR3 DNA. The D gene is left open where the match is weak. Clone sizes are given selectively: once, few, many, or a class where the clone is expanded.

d_gene: TRBD1
j_gene: TRBJ1-4
abundance: few
v_gene: TRBV2
CDR3aa: CASSPTGETNEKLFF
CDR3nt: TGTGCCAGCAGTCCCACAGGGGAGACTAATGAAAAACTGTTTTTT

d_gene: TRBD2
j_gene: TRBJ2-1
abundance: once
v_gene: TRBV11-3
CDR3aa: CASSLGLGREAHNEQFF
CDR3nt: TGTGCCAGCAGCTTAGGCTTGGGGCGGGAGGCCCACAATGAGCAGTTCTTC

d_gene: .
j_gene: TRBJ1-3
abundance: .
v_gene: TRBV7-9
CDR3aa: CASSLNLGNTIYF
CDR3nt: TGTGCCAGCAGCTTAAACCTGGGAAACACCATATATTTT

d_gene: .
j_gene: TRBJ2-3
abundance: few
v_gene: TRBV11-3
CDR3aa: CASSLDSVPTDTQYF
CDR3nt: TGTGCCAGCAGCTTAGACTCAGTACCCACAGATACGCAGTATTTT

d_gene: .
j_gene: TRBJ2-7
abundance: .
v_gene: TRBV11-1
CDR3aa: CASSFGDTLYEQYF
CDR3nt: TGTGCCAGCAGCTTCGGGGACACCCTCTACGAGCAGTACTTC

d_gene: TRBD2
j_gene: TRBJ2-3
abundance: .
v_gene: TRBV6-5
CDR3aa: CATRTSGGLTDTQYF
CDR3nt: TGTGCCACCCGGACTAGCGGGGGCCTCACAGATACGCAGTATTTT

d_gene: TRBD1
j_gene: TRBJ2-7
abundance: .
v_gene: TRBV6-5
CDR3aa: CASSYIQGANEQYF
CDR3nt: TGTGCCAGCAGTTACATTCAGGGGGCGAACGAGCAGTACTTC

d_gene: TRBD1
j_gene: TRBJ2-7
abundance: .
v_gene: TRBV28
CDR3aa: CASRPTGTGSSYEQYF
CDR3nt: TGTGCCAGCAGACCCACTGGGACAGGGAGTTCCTACGAGCAGTACTTC

d_gene: .
j_gene: TRBJ2-2
abundance: once
v_gene: TRBV5-1
CDR3aa: CASSAGDGRGGELFF
CDR3nt: TGCGCCAGCAGCGCGGGCGATGGACGCGGCGGGGAGCTGTTTTTT

d_gene: .
j_gene: TRBJ1-2
abundance: .
v_gene: TRBV7-2
CDR3aa: CASSLDGRGYTF
CDR3nt: TGTGCCAGCAGCTTAGATGGGCGAGGCTACACCTTC

d_gene: .
j_gene: TRBJ1-1
abundance: .
v_gene: TRBV19
CDR3aa: CASSIVSTRGTEAFF
CDR3nt: TGTGCCAGTAGTATAGTATCGACAAGGGGCACTGAAGCTTTCTTT

d_gene: TRBD2
j_gene: TRBJ2-5
abundance: .
v_gene: TRBV9
CDR3aa: CASSATSGGWGETQYF
CDR3nt: TGTGCCAGCAGCGCTACTAGCGGGGGGTGGGGAGAGACCCAGTACTTC

d_gene: .
j_gene: TRBJ2-5
abundance: .
v_gene: TRBV6-1
CDR3aa: CASSEMGTEQETQYF
CDR3nt: TGTGCCAGCAGTGAAATGGGGACTGAACAAGAGACCCAGTACTTC

d_gene: TRBD1
j_gene: TRBJ1-1
abundance: .
v_gene: TRBV6-5
CDR3aa: CASRQTGGTEAFF
CDR3nt: TGTGCCAGCAGACAGACAGGGGGCACTGAAGCTTTCTTT

d_gene: TRBD1
j_gene: TRBJ2-1
abundance: .
v_gene: TRBV11-3
CDR3aa: CASSLGGLSYNEQFF
CDR3nt: TGTGCCAGCAGCCTAGGGGGCCTCTCCTACAATGAGCAGTTCTTC

d_gene: TRBD1
j_gene: TRBJ1-3
abundance: .
v_gene: TRBV7-9
CDR3aa: CASSGTGAGNTIYF
CDR3nt: TGTGCCAGCAGCGGGACAGGGGCTGGAAACACCATATATTTT

d_gene: .
j_gene: TRBJ1-1
abundance: .
v_gene: TRBV7-3
CDR3aa: CASSPHTVPEAFF
CDR3nt: TGTGCCAGCAGCCCCCACACGGTCCCTGAAGCTTTCTTT

d_gene: .
j_gene: TRBJ2-5
abundance: .
v_gene: TRBV7-9
CDR3aa: CASSSMGGAGETQYF
CDR3nt: TGTGCCAGCAGCTCAATGGGGGGCGCGGGAGAGACCCAGTACTTC

d_gene: .
j_gene: TRBJ2-7
abundance: .
v_gene: TRBV25-1
CDR3aa: CASSEYDEQYF
CDR3nt: TGTGCCAGCAGTGAATACGACGAGCAGTACTTC

d_gene: TRBD1
j_gene: TRBJ1-1
abundance: .
v_gene: TRBV7-2
CDR3aa: CASSSMTGTEAFF
CDR3nt: TGTGCCAGCAGCTCAATGACAGGGACTGAAGCTTTCTTT

d_gene: TRBD1
j_gene: TRBJ1-6
abundance: large
v_gene: TRBV2
CDR3aa: CASSQDRGQSPLHF
CDR3nt: TGTGCCAGCAGCCAAGACAGGGGCCAATCGCCCCTCCACTTT

d_gene: TRBD1
j_gene: TRBJ2-7
abundance: .
v_gene: TRBV5-1
CDR3aa: CASSLTGANYEQYF
CDR3nt: TGCGCCAGCAGCTTGACAGGGGCCAACTACGAGCAGTACTTC

d_gene: .
j_gene: TRBJ1-5
abundance: .
v_gene: TRBV27
CDR3aa: CASSLSIVRNQPQHF
CDR3nt: TGTGCCAGCAGTTTATCGATTGTCCGCAATCAGCCCCAGCATTTT

d_gene: .
j_gene: TRBJ1-3
abundance: .
v_gene: TRBV30
CDR3aa: CAWSDGGFPSGNTIYF
CDR3nt: TGTGCCTGGAGTGATGGAGGGTTTCCCTCTGGAAACACCATATATTTT

d_gene: .
j_gene: TRBJ2-1
abundance: .
v_gene: TRBV7-6
CDR3aa: CASSPANTGNEQFF
CDR3nt: TGTGCCAGCAGCCCGGCGAATACAGGAAATGAGCAGTTCTTC

d_gene: TRBD2
j_gene: TRBJ2-2
abundance: .
v_gene: TRBV29-1
CDR3aa: CSVGLAGGTGELFF
CDR3nt: TGCAGCGTTGGACTAGCGGGGGGCACCGGGGAGCTGTTTTTT

d_gene: .
j_gene: TRBJ2-7
abundance: .
v_gene: TRBV27
CDR3aa: CASSSRVHSEDEQYF
CDR3nt: TGTGCCAGCAGTTCGCGGGTTCACTCAGAGGACGAGCAGTACTTC

d_gene: TRBD1
j_gene: TRBJ1-1
abundance: .
v_gene: TRBV19
CDR3aa: CASSPGMGQGAFHTEAFF
CDR3nt: TGTGCCAGTAGTCCCGGGATGGGACAGGGGGCTTTCCACACTGAAGCTTTCTTT

d_gene: TRBD1
j_gene: TRBJ2-5
abundance: once
v_gene: TRBV14
CDR3aa: CASSHDRVQETQYF
CDR3nt: TGTGCCAGCAGCCACGACAGGGTCCAAGAGACCCAGTACTTC

d_gene: .
j_gene: TRBJ1-1
abundance: .
v_gene: TRBV4-3
CDR3aa: CASSQVEGEAFF
CDR3nt: TGCGCCAGCAGCCAAGTCGAGGGTGAAGCTTTCTTT

d_gene: TRBD1
j_gene: TRBJ2-5
abundance: .
v_gene: TRBV5-1
CDR3aa: CASSKGQGAGETQYF
CDR3nt: TGCGCCAGCAGCAAGGGACAGGGGGCCGGAGAGACCCAGTACTTC

d_gene: .
j_gene: TRBJ2-7
abundance: .
v_gene: TRBV5-6
CDR3aa: CASSFAGIGEQYF
CDR3nt: TGTGCCAGCAGCTTTGCAGGGATTGGCGAGCAGTACTTC

d_gene: TRBD1
j_gene: TRBJ1-5
abundance: .
v_gene: TRBV6-1
CDR3aa: CASSEAKYRDRVFSSQPQHF
CDR3nt: TGTGCCAGCAGTGAAGCGAAATACCGGGACAGGGTATTTTCGAGTCAGCCCCAGCATTTT

d_gene: .
j_gene: TRBJ2-1
abundance: .
v_gene: TRBV19
CDR3aa: CASSSGSQYNEQFF
CDR3nt: TGTGCCAGTTCAAGCGGTAGCCAATACAATGAGCAGTTCTTC

d_gene: .
j_gene: TRBJ1-1
abundance: .
v_gene: TRBV19
CDR3aa: CASSIQRNTEAFF
CDR3nt: TGTGCCAGTAGTATCCAACGAAACACTGAAGCTTTCTTT

d_gene: .
j_gene: TRBJ1-4
abundance: .
v_gene: TRBV6-1
CDR3aa: CASSEQVDSEKLFF
CDR3nt: TGTGCCAGCAGTGAACAGGTAGACAGTGAAAAACTGTTTTTT

d_gene: TRBD1
j_gene: TRBJ1-2
abundance: .
v_gene: TRBV29-1
CDR3aa: CSVNKEQGNYGYTF
CDR3nt: TGCAGCGTTAACAAGGAACAGGGGAACTATGGCTACACCTTC

d_gene: TRBD1
j_gene: TRBJ2-2
abundance: .
v_gene: TRBV5-5
CDR3aa: CASSWTGGLNTGELFF
CDR3nt: TGTGCCAGCAGCTGGACAGGGGGGTTAAACACCGGGGAGCTGTTTTTT

d_gene: TRBD2
j_gene: TRBJ2-1
abundance: .
v_gene: TRBV5-1
CDR3aa: CASSLDSGIFYNEQFF
CDR3nt: TGCGCCAGCAGCTTGGATAGCGGGATCTTCTACAATGAGCAGTTCTTC

d_gene: .
j_gene: TRBJ2-5
abundance: .
v_gene: TRBV7-6
CDR3aa: CASSLRARETQYF
CDR3nt: TGTGCCAGCAGCTTGCGTGCCCGAGAGACCCAGTACTTC

d_gene: .
j_gene: TRBJ1-2
abundance: .
v_gene: TRBV27
CDR3aa: CASSPRTVSNYGYTF
CDR3nt: TGTGCCAGCAGTCCACGGACAGTTTCTAACTATGGCTACACCTTC

d_gene: .
j_gene: TRBJ1-5
abundance: .
v_gene: TRBV2
CDR3aa: CASSGDTTSNQPQHF
CDR3nt: TGTGCCAGCAGTGGAGACACCACTAGCAATCAGCCCCAGCATTTT

d_gene: .
j_gene: TRBJ1-5
abundance: few
v_gene: TRBV6-1
CDR3aa: CASSEARGWQPQHF
CDR3nt: TGTGCCAGCAGTGAAGCGCGCGGTTGGCAGCCCCAGCATTTT

d_gene: .
j_gene: TRBJ2-3
abundance: .
v_gene: TRBV18
CDR3aa: CASSPFAGDTQYF
CDR3nt: TGTGCCAGCTCACCATTCGCCGGGGATACGCAGTATTTT

d_gene: .
j_gene: TRBJ2-3
abundance: .
v_gene: TRBV14
CDR3aa: CASSQRDTRTDTQYF
CDR3nt: TGTGCCAGCAGCCAAAGGGACACCCGCACAGATACGCAGTATTTT

d_gene: .
j_gene: TRBJ1-4
abundance: .
v_gene: TRBV7-2
CDR3aa: CASSPSGANEKLFF
CDR3nt: TGTGCCAGCAGCCCATCGGGAGCTAATGAAAAACTGTTTTTT

d_gene: .
j_gene: TRBJ2-5
abundance: .
v_gene: TRBV5-1
CDR3aa: CASSLVPQETQYF
CDR3nt: TGCGCCAGCAGCTTGGTCCCTCAGGAGACCCAGTACTTC

d_gene: .
j_gene: TRBJ2-7
abundance: .
v_gene: TRBV9
CDR3aa: CASSVALGHYEQYF
CDR3nt: TGTGCCAGCAGCGTAGCCCTCGGTCACTACGAGCAGTACTTC

d_gene: TRBD1
j_gene: TRBJ2-7
abundance: .
v_gene: TRBV18
CDR3aa: CASLSTGDGGQYF
CDR3nt: TGTGCCAGCTTGTCGACAGGGGATGGCGGGCAGTACTTC

d_gene: .
j_gene: TRBJ2-7
abundance: .
v_gene: TRBV2
CDR3aa: CASSEAHQTYEQYF
CDR3nt: TGTGCCAGCAGTGAAGCGCACCAGACCTACGAGCAGTACTTC

d_gene: .
j_gene: TRBJ2-5
abundance: .
v_gene: TRBV2
CDR3aa: CASSESGGPGTQYF
CDR3nt: TGTGCCAGCAGTGAATCGGGTGGCCCCGGGACCCAGTACTTC

d_gene: .
j_gene: TRBJ1-1
abundance: .
v_gene: TRBV7-3
CDR3aa: CASSRDGRVPEAFF
CDR3nt: TGTGCCAGCAGCCGGGACGGGAGAGTCCCTGAAGCTTTCTTT

d_gene: .
j_gene: TRBJ2-1
abundance: .
v_gene: TRBV6-5
CDR3aa: CASSYGYLGEQFF
CDR3nt: TGTGCCAGCAGTTACGGCTACCTCGGTGAGCAGTTCTTC

d_gene: .
j_gene: TRBJ1-5
abundance: .
v_gene: TRBV6-5
CDR3aa: CASSREVGNQPQHF
CDR3nt: TGTGCCAGCAGCAGGGAGGTCGGCAATCAGCCCCAGCATTTT